Shown below are 21 T cell receptor beta chains from a single sample sequenced in a study of blood T cell repertoires in COVID-19. Assay used: immunoSEQ multiplex PCR; TCRdb lists only in-frame clones, some missing. The table has 150,000 to 200,000 clones, around 80% seen once. The source material was peripheral blood. The source is a man aged 65 to 79 with active or convalescent COVID-19.

This clone has just one count. The genes are TRBV2 and TRBJ1-2; tentative D call: TRBD1 (6 bases). Trimming removed 7 bases from V and 2 bases from J, with 17 bases in between. The V gene's germline CDR1 is SNHLY and CDR2 FYNNEI. The CDR3 loop spans 15 amino acids. CDR3 protein: CASKRTAGENYGYTF. CDR3 bases: TGTGCCAGCAAAAGGACTGCAGGGGAGAACTATGGCTACACCTTC.

V usage is TRBV19 and J usage is TRBJ2-1, with 7 bases fitting TRBD1. J lost 3 bases, V lost 3 bases, and 5 bases had no gene match. The CDR3 length is 15 residues. From germline, CDR1 is LNHDA and CDR2 SQIVND (reference sequence). CDR3 sequence reads: CASSIGDSFYNEQFF. For the CDR3, the DNA is TGTGCCAGTAGTATTGGGGACAGCTTCTACAATGAGCAGTTCTTC.

This clone was detected a few times. The V call is TRBV27, the J call TRBJ2-5; TRBD1 agrees at 8 bases. The V gene's germline CDR1 is MNHEY and CDR2 SMNVEV (reference sequence). V shed 8 bases and J 5 bases; nucleotides not matched to a gene: 7. CDR3 length: 13 residues. In nucleotides, the CDR3 is TGTGCCAGCGGCCAGAACAGGGGGGAGACCCAGTACTTC. As protein: CASGQNRGETQYF.

The V call is TRBV6-5, the J call TRBJ2-2, with D perhaps TRBD2 (5 bases). With 2 bases removed from V and 5 bases from J, the gap between germline ends came to 6 bases. Per germline, CDR1 MNHEY and CDR2 SVGAGI. This CDR3 contains 13 residues. DNA for the CDR3: TGTGCCAGCAGTTACGAGGGAACCGGGGAGCTGTTTTTT. Its translation: CASSYEGTGELFF.

The chain is built from TRBV30 and TRBJ1-3; D unresolved. The length of the CDR3 is 11 residues. CDR1 is GTSNPN and CDR2 is SVGIG in the germline V gene (reference sequence). V shed 2 bases and J shed 7 bases, with 6 bases lying between them. CDR3 amino acids: CAWSSGNTIYF. CDR3 nucleotide sequence: TGTGCCTGGAGTTCGGGGAACACCATATATTTT. Filled out from reference TRBV30 and TRBJ1-3, the complete variable domain reads SQTIHQWPATLVQPVGSPLSLECTVEGTSNPNLYWYRQAAGRGLQLLFYSVGIGQISSEVPQNLSASRPQDRQFILSSKKLLLSDSGFYLCAWSSGNTIYFGEGSWLTVV.

The chain couples TRBV5-1 to TRBJ2-3; D is perhaps TRBD1 (5 bases). Germline assignment: CDR1 SGHRS and CDR2 YFSETQ. This CDR3 is 14 amino acids long. V was cut by 5 bases and J by 2 bases, with 12 bases left in between. In nucleotides, the CDR3 is TGCGCCAGCAGTCATAGGGGTTCCACAGATACGCAGTATTTT. This translates into CASSHRGSTDTQYF.

This rearrangement joins TRBV4-1 to TRBJ2-3, with D possibly being TRBD1 (6 bases). V lost 4 bases to trimming and J lost 2 bases, with 16 bases between them. Germline V gene lookup returns CDR1 MGHRA and CDR2 YSYEKL. The CDR3 has 16 amino acids. The CDR3 bases are TGCGCCAGCAGCCTGGGTATATCAGGGGACACAGATACGCAGTATTTT. Translated: CASSLGISGDTDTQYF.

This clone has only one observation. J is TRBJ2-1 and V is TRBV5-1, with TRBD2 matching over 7 bases. Germline V CDR1 and CDR2: SGHRS, YFSETQ. V lost 1 base to trimming and J lost 0 bases; unmatched junction nucleotides: 4. The CDR3 totals 16 residues. The CDR3 sequence: CASSLRAGSSYNEQFF. CDR3 DNA sequence: TGCGCCAGCAGCTTGCGAGCGGGGAGCTCCTACAATGAGCAGTTCTTC.

The V and J genes are TRBV6-5 and TRBJ2-7, with TRBD1 matching 10 bases. From germline, CDR1 is MNHEY and CDR2 SVGAGI. The V and J ends lost 2 bases and 5 bases, in that order; junction bases with no gene match: 6. The CDR3 sequence is 15 residues long. The CDR3 sequence: CASSYTGQGYNEQYF. CDR3 DNA: TGTGCCAGCAGTTACACGGGACAGGGGTATAACGAGCAGTACTTC.

The V and J genes are TRBV7-2 and TRBJ1-3; possibly TRBD1 for D (5 bases). The germline gives CDR1 SGHTA, CDR2 FQGNSA. V was cut by 3 bases and J by 4 bases, with 10 bases left in between. This CDR3 contains 14 residues. The CDR3: CASSFPGIGNTIYF. CDR3 in DNA: TGTGCCAGCAGCTTTCCAGGGATCGGAAACACCATATATTTT.

This clone was seen only once. This chain joins TRBV9 and TRBJ1-6, with 10 bases identical to TRBD1. The CDR3 loop spans 17 amino acids. Germline CDR1 is SGDLS and CDR2 is YYNGEE. V was clipped by 2 bases and J by 2 bases; unmatched bases: 4. This chain's CDR3 is CASSVDRGSTYNSPLHF. The CDR3 nucleotides are TGTGCCAGCAGCGTGGACAGGGGGAGTACCTATAATTCACCCCTCCACTTT. Supplemented by reference TRBV9 and TRBJ1-6, the full variable domain reads DSGVTQTPKHLITATGQRVTLRCSPRSGDLSVYWYQQSLDQGLQFLIQYYNGEERAKGNILERFSAQQFPDLHSELNLSSLELGDSALYFCASSVDRGSTYNSPLHFGNGTRLTVT.

The genes are TRBV6-5 and TRBJ2-7; D is possibly TRBD2 (6 bases). V was pared by 3 bases and J by 5 bases, with 14 bases between. Germline V gene data show CDR1 as MNHEY and CDR2 as SVGAGI. The CDR3 spans 14 residues. CDR3 coding DNA: TGTGCCAGCAGTTATCGGCGGGGTCCCCACGAGCAGTACTTC. It is translated as CASSYRRGPHEQYF.

The J gene is TRBJ1-5, the V gene TRBV4-1; a possible D gene is TRBD1 (5 bases). The germline V gene encodes CDR1 MGHRA and CDR2 YSYEKL. Trimming took 1 base from V and 4 from J, leaving 11 bases between them. The CDR3 sequence is 15 residues long. CDR3 in amino acids: CASSQVGLGNQPQHF. The CDR3 DNA sequence: TGCGCCAGCAGCCAAGTGGGGCTAGGGAATCAGCCCCAGCATTTT.

The genes are TRBV14 and TRBJ1-1; D remains ambiguous. Trimming took 4 bases from V and 0 from J, leaving 6 bases between them. The germline CDR1 and CDR2 sequences are SGHDN and FVKESK. This CDR3 spans 13 amino acids. DNA for the CDR3: TGTGCCAGCAGCCTACTCATGAACACTGAAGCTTTCTTT. Encoded protein: CASSLLMNTEAFF.

This chain uses TRBV6-5 with TRBJ1-4; D is perhaps TRBD1 (6 bases). V dropped 7 bases and J dropped 8 bases, with 20 bases sitting between them. CDR1 is MNHEY, CDR2 SVGAGI, per germline. The CDR3 loop spans 15 amino acids. The CDR3 bases are TGTGCCAGCACCTCCTCGCGGGGGCAAAGGGAAAAACTGTTTTTT. This codes for CASTSSRGQREKLFF.

The chain has TRBV11-2 and TRBJ1-3; D may be TRBD1 (6 bases). The CDR3 runs 18 residues. V was shortened by 0 bases and J by 0 bases, with 15 bases between the two germline ends. The germline CDR1 and CDR2 sequences are SGHAT and FQNNGV. Here the CDR3 reads CASSLDLRGRYSGNTIYF. CDR3 DNA: TGTGCCAGCAGCTTAGATCTCAGGGGCAGGTACTCTGGAAACACCATATATTTT. Based on the CDR3 plus reference TRBV11-2 and TRBJ1-3, the full variable domain is EAGVAQSPRYKIIEKRQSVAFWCNPISGHATLYWYQQILGQGPKLLIQFQNNGVVDDSQLPKDRFSAERLKGVDSTLKIQPAKLEDSAVYLCASSLDLRGRYSGNTIYFGEGSWLTVV.

The rearrangement joins TRBV5-1 to TRBJ2-1, with 10 bases matching TRBD1. CDR3 length: 19 residues. The ends lost 4 bases at V and 5 bases at J; junction bases unmatched: 18. Germline V gene sequence: CDR1 SGHRS, CDR2 YFSETQ. The chain's CDR3 is CASSAVGDRGPRRDNEQFF. Written as DNA, the CDR3 is TGCGCCAGCAGCGCGGTAGGGGACAGGGGCCCCCGTCGGGACAATGAGCAGTTCTTC.

The rearrangement links TRBV27 to TRBJ2-7; tentatively, D is TRBD2 (5 bases). CDR1 MNHEY and CDR2 SMNVEV come from the germline V gene (reference sequence). Trimming took off 3 bases at V and 4 bases at J, with 10 bases between the two ends. The CDR3 contains 13 residues. As DNA, the CDR3 is TGTGCCAGCAGTTTCAATCGGGGATACGAGCAGTACTTC. Residues: CASSFNRGYEQYF.

This clone was detected only once. The V gene is TRBV9, the J gene TRBJ1-1; no clear D. This CDR3 region has 14 residues. Per the germline V gene, CDR1 is SGDLS and CDR2 is YYNGEE. V lost 2 bases and J 1 base, leaving 9 bases between the germline ends. This CDR3 is CASSVNPTNTEAFF. For the CDR3, the DNA is TGTGCCAGCAGCGTGAATCCTACGAACACTGAAGCTTTCTTT.

The CDR3 region has the DNA TGCGCCAGCAGCTCCCCCGCAGGGGGCGTTGAGACCCAGTACTTC. This codes for CASSSPAGGVETQYF. The chain carries TRBV5-1 and TRBJ2-5; 8 bases are shared with TRBD1. The CDR3 is 15 residues long. The germline CDR1 and CDR2 sequences are SGHRS and YFSETQ. V dropped 3 bases and J dropped 5; count of bases not matched to a gene: 9.

The J gene is TRBJ2-1, the V gene TRBV3-1 (or the pseudogene TRBV3-2), with D tentatively TRBD1 (5 bases). CDR1 LGHDT and CDR2 YNNKEL come from the germline V gene (reference sequence). With 0 bases removed from V and 7 bases from J, the gap between germline ends came to 13 bases. The CDR3 sequence is 15 residues long. The CDR3 nucleotides read TGTGCCAGCAGCCAAGAAGCCAGGGTCGGAAATGAGCAGTTCTTC. This gives the protein CASSQEARVGNEQFF.